This entry features one TCR beta chain sequence. Its target is not known. The sample comes from a study of CD8 T cells in ankylosing spondylitis. Study results and caveats: With a CD8+ phenotype, disease-linked clones were relatively rare in peripheral blood. Several highly homologous variants formed a TCR beta motif that appeared characteristic of ankylosing spondylitis blood.

This CDR3 is built from 15 residues. Losses at the gene ends were 6 bases for V and 2 bases for J; bases not matched to a gene: 12. CDR1 is DFQATT, CDR2 SNEGSKA, per germline (reference sequence). Researchers built TCR beta libraries using quantitative 5'-RACE with molecular barcodes. Each CDR3 protein is one row after TCRdb ran MiXCR on the 5' RACE reads. This table holds roughly 150,000 distinct CDR3 sequences, 30% to 40% found once. The clonotype comes from a male donor with ankylosing spondylitis. The chain combines TRBV20-1 with TRBJ2-7; TRBD2 aligns across 8 bases. Specimen: synovial fluid, either unsorted or a sorted T cell fraction (not recorded which). The CDR3 sequence is CSAPSVSGGTYEQYF. The CDR3 DNA sequence: TGCAGTGCCCCATCAGTTTCGGGAGGGACCTACGAGCAGTACTTC.